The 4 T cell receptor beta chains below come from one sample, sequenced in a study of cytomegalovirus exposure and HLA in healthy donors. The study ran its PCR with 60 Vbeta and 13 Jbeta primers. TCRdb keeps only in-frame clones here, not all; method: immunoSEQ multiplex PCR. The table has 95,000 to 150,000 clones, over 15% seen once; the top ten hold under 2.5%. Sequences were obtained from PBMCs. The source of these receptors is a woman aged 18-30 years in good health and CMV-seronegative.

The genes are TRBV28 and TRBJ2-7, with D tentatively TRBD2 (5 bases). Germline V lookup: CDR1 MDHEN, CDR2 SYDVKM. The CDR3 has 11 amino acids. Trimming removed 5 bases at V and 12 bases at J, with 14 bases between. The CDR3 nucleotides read TGTGCCAGCAGTGGACGGATAAGCGGGTACTTC. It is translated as CASSGRISGYF.

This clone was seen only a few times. Here the CDR3 reads CASSLVPGGADEQYF. For the CDR3, the DNA is TGCGCCAGCAGCTTGGTTCCCGGGGGGGCCGACGAGCAGTACTTC. The chain links TRBV5-1 to TRBJ2-7; 8 nucleotides match TRBD2. Per the germline V gene, CDR1 is SGHRS and CDR2 is YFSETQ. This CDR3 has 15 amino acids. J was trimmed by 5 bases and V by 0 bases; bases with no gene match: 7.

Here the CDR3 reads CASSRTGARYEQYF. For the CDR3, the DNA is TGCGCCAGCAGCCGAACAGGGGCCAGGTACGAGCAGTACTTC. This rearrangement joins TRBV4-1 to TRBJ2-7, with 7 positions matching TRBD1. CDR1 is MGHRA and CDR2 is YSYEKL in the germline V gene. This CDR3 contains 14 residues. With V trimmed by 4 bases and J by 4 bases, 7 bases remained unmatched.

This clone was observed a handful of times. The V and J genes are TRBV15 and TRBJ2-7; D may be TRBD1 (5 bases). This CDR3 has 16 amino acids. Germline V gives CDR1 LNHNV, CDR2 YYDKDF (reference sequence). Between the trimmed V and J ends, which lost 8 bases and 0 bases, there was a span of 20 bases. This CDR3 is CATGAGGPSSSYEQYF. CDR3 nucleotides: TGTGCCACCGGGGCCGGTGGACCTTCAAGCTCCTACGAGCAGTACTTC.